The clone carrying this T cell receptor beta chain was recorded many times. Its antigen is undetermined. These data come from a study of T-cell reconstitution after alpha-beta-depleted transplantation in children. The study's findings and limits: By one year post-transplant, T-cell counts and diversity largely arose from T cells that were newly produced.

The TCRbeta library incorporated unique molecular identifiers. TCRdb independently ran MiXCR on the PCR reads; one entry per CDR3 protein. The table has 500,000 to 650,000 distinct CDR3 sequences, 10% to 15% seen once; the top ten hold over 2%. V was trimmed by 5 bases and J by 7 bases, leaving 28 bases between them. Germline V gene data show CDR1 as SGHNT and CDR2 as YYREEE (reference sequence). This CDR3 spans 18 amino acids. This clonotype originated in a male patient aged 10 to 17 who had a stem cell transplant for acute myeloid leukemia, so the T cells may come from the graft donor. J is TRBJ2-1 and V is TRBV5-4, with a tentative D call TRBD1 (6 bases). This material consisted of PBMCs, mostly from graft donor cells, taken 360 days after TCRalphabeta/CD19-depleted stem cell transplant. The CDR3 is CASSSPKPGTSGRNEQFF. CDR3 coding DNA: TGTGCCAGCAGTTCCCCGAAACCCGGGACATCTGGAAGGAATGAGCAGTTCTTC.